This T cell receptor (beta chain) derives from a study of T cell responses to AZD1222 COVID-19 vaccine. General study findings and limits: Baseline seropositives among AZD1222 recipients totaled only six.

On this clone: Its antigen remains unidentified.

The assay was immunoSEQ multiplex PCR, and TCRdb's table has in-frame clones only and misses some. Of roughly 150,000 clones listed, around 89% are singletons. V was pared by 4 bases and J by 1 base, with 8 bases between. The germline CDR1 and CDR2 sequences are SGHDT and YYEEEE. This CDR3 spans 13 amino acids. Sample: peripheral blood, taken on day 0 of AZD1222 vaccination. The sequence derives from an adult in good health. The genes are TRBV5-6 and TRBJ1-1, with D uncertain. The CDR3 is CASSLQENTEAFF. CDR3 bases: TGTGCCAGCAGCCTGCAGGAGAACACTGAAGCTTTCTTT. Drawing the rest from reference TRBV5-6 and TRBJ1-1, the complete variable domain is DAGVTQSPTHLIKTRGQQVTLRCSPKSGHDTVSWYQQALGQGPQFIFQYYEEEERQRGNFPDRFSGHQFPNYSSELNVNALLLGDSALYLCASSLQENTEAFFGQGTRLTVV.